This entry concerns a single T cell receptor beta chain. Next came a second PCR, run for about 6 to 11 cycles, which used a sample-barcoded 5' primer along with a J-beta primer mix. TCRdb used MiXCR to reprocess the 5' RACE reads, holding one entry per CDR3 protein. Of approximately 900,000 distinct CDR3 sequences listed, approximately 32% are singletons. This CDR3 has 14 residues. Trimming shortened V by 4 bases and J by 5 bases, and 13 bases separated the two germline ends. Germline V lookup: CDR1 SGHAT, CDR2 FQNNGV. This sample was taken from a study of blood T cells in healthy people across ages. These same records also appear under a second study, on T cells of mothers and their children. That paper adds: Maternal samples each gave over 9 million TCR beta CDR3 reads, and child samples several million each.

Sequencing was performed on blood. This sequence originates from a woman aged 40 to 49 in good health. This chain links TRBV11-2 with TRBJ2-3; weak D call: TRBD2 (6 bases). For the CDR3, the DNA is TGTGCCAGCAGCTCAGGGACTTCGGTAGATACGCAGTATTTT. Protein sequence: CASSSGTSVDTQYF.